This TCR beta chain emerged from a study of T cell responses to AZD1222 COVID-19 vaccine. Whole-study context: Pooling covered second doses at about 4 or about 12 weeks. Study results and caveats: Two doses of AZD1222 preceded a rise in Spike-specific TCR breadth and depth. Every sample of the repertoires postdated the peak T cell response. The sample set comprised mostly white British donors with more females, and clonal diversity was possibly underestimated.

Concerning this clone itself: The antigen is undetermined.

Repertoires were generated with immunoSEQ multiplex PCR, while TCRdb's copy carries only in-frame clones and drops some. The table records around 100,000 clones, under 95% of them present only once. The CDR3 loop spans 14 amino acids. Germline CDR1 reads SGHVS; CDR2 reads FQNEAQ. The ends lost 4 bases at V and 7 bases at J; junction bases unmatched: 7. V is TRBV7-8 and J is TRBJ1-2; 9 nucleotides align to TRBD1. The sequencing used peripheral blood, collected on day 0 of AZD1222 vaccination. This sequence was found in an adult in good health. CDR3: CASSSTGTGSGYTF. CDR3 bases: TGTGCCAGCAGCTCTACCGGGACAGGGTCTGGCTACACCTTC.